This entry describes one T cell receptor beta chain. The entry originates in a study of blood T cell repertoires in COVID-19. Study context: Sources were T cells, B-cell-depleted T cells, or PBMCs; the material itself was cDNA or gDNA.

Patients at the Seattle site were enrolled during active infection and followed longitudinally. Generated by immunoSEQ multiplex PCR, the TCRdb table keeps only in-frame clones and is missing some. Of some 300,000 clones in the sample, under 90% were seen once. V gave up 3 bases and J gave up 4 bases, with 12 bases separating them. Germline values: CDR1 KGHSH, CDR2 LQKENI. CDR3 size: 15 residues. The sequence was obtained from a young woman with COVID-19, enrolled during active disease. This sequence joins TRBV18 and TRBJ2-2; possibly TRBD2 for D (5 bases). Sequenced sample: peripheral blood. The CDR3 DNA follows: TGTGCCAGCTCACCGAGGCTAGAGGGCACCGGGGAGCTGTTTTTT. Translated: CASSPRLEGTGELFF. The full variable domain, with the rest looked up from reference TRBV18 and TRBJ2-2, is NAGVMQNPRHLVRRRGQEARLRCSPMKGHSHVYWYRQLPEEGLKFMVYLQKENIIDESGMPKERFSAEFPKEGPSILRIQQVVRGDSAAYFCASSPRLEGTGELFFGEGSRLTVL.